This entry describes one T cell receptor beta chain. These data originate in a study of blood T cell repertoires in COVID-19. Authors' methods: By means of reference gene primer amplification, nucleated cell counts were estimated. Sequenced by immunoSEQ multiplex PCR; TCRdb stores in-frame clones only, minus some. Clonal size and the V and J genes are those of that table, whereas D and trimming came from the DNA. Of about 160,000 clones in the sample, just over 90% are singletons; the top ten hold under 2%. Germline trimming cut 5 bases from V and 0 bases from J; bases unmatched to any gene: 7. Germline-derived CDR1 and CDR2 are SGHAT and FQNNGV. This CDR3 comprises 15 residues.

V and J are TRBV11-2 and TRBJ2-7; the match to TRBD1 covers 7 bases. The sequencing sample was made of peripheral blood. This receptor was obtained from a woman aged 60 to 75 with COVID-19, enrolled during active disease. The CDR3: CASSRRDSFSYEQYF. As DNA, the CDR3 is TGTGCCAGCAGCCGCCGGGACAGTTTCTCCTACGAGCAGTACTTC.